These 15 T cell receptor beta chains were sequenced from one sample in a study of blood T cell repertoires in COVID-19. Sequenced by immunoSEQ multiplex PCR; TCRdb stores in-frame clones only, minus some. The table has 65,000 to 85,000 clones, 88% seen once. Sequenced sample: peripheral blood. These receptor sequences come from a human donor in a cohort sampled during active COVID-19.

The chain joins TRBV5-1 to TRBJ1-2; a possible D gene is TRBD1 (6 bases). Trimming left V 3 bases short and J 2 bases short, with 20 bases between. CDR3 length: 17 residues. Per the germline V gene, CDR1 is SGHRS and CDR2 is YFSETQ. This chain's CDR3 is CASSWNPGQMDNYGYTF. CDR3 in DNA: TGCGCCAGCAGCTGGAACCCGGGACAAATGGACAACTATGGCTACACCTTC.

The chain employs TRBV6-5 and TRBJ1-2; D gene uncertain. V was pared by 6 bases and J by 4 bases, with 9 bases between. This CDR3 has 12 amino acids. CDR1 and CDR2 from the germline V gene are MNHEY and SVGAGI. CDR3 sequence reads: CASRWRFYGYTF. DNA of the CDR3: TGTGCCAGCAGATGGAGGTTCTATGGCTACACCTTC.

The chain couples TRBV28 to TRBJ2-1; D gene ambiguous. Germline lookup yields CDR1 MDHEN and CDR2 SYDVKM. V lost 3 bases, J lost 2 bases, and 11 bases lay in between. The CDR3 contains 15 residues. The DNA of the CDR3 is TGTGCCAGCAGTTTGTGGGCCGCCGCCTACAATGAGCAGTTCTTC. It specifies CASSLWAAAYNEQFF.

This clone was recorded once. The CDR3: CASRPGIGANVLTF. For the CDR3, the DNA is TGTGCCAGCAGACCAGGTATAGGGGCCAACGTCCTGACTTTC. The V gene is TRBV28, the J gene TRBJ2-6, with D hard to call. Germline CDR1 and CDR2: MDHEN and SYDVKM. The CDR3 contains 14 residues. Trimming pared 6 bases from V and 4 bases from J, leaving 10 bases between.

J is TRBJ1-5 and V is TRBV19; D remains ambiguous. The germline gives CDR1 LNHDA, CDR2 SQIVND (reference sequence). The CDR3 is made up of 13 amino acids. The ends were cut back, 4 bases at V and 4 bases at J, with 8 bases in the middle. CDR3 loop: CASSRAMNQPQHF. The CDR3 coding sequence is TGTGCCAGTAGTAGGGCTATGAATCAGCCCCAGCATTTT.

The chain couples TRBV28 to TRBJ2-7; the match to TRBD1 covers 7 bases. Germline loops: CDR1 MDHEN, CDR2 SYDVKM. The trim removed 5 bases at V and 4 bases at J, leaving 8 bases unmatched. CDR3 length: 14 amino acids. CDR3 nucleotide sequence: TGTGCCAGCAGTCCGGGACAGCCCCCGTACGAGCAGTACTTC. Translated: CASSPGQPPYEQYF.

The chain links TRBV28 to TRBJ1-4; D gene uncertain. The CDR3 is 16 residues long. Between the trimmed V and J ends, which lost 5 bases and 6 bases, there was a span of 19 bases. Looked up from germline, CDR1 is MDHEN and CDR2 is SYDVKM. CDR3 sequence reads: CASSLPTVRLDEKLFF. CDR3 DNA sequence: TGTGCCAGCAGTCTCCCCACGGTCCGACTCGATGAAAAACTGTTTTTT.

This chain joins TRBV5-1 and TRBJ2-3; D perhaps matches TRBD1 (5 bases). CDR3 size: 15 residues. Germline V gives CDR1 SGHRS, CDR2 YFSETQ. Trimming took off 1 base at V and 6 bases at J, with 15 bases between the two ends. In DNA form, the CDR3 reads TGCGCCAGCAGCTTGCAAGCACTCCCAGGGGATACGCAGTATTTT. It encodes CASSLQALPGDTQYF. The full variable domain, completed using reference TRBV5-1 and TRBJ2-3, is KAGVTQTPRYLIKTRGQQVTLSCSPISGHRSVSWYQQTPGQGLQFLFEYFSETQRNKGNFPGRFSGRQFSNSRSEMNVSTLELGDSALYLCASSLQALPGDTQYFGPGTRLTVL.

J is TRBJ2-2 and V is TRBV7-9; 8 bases are shared with TRBD2. Germline V gives CDR1 SEHNR, CDR2 FQNEAQ (reference sequence). The ends lost 7 bases at V and 1 base at J; junction bases unmatched: 8. This CDR3 spans 16 amino acids. The CDR3 DNA is TGTGCCAGCACCTCCCCCCTAGCGGGGAACACCGGGGAGCTGTTTTTT. Protein sequence: CASTSPLAGNTGELFF. The full variable domain, with the rest looked up from reference TRBV7-9 and TRBJ2-2, is DTGVSQNPRHKITKRGQNVTFRCDPISEHNRLYWYRQTLGQGPEFLTYFQNEAQLEKSRLLSDRFSAERPKGSFSTLEIQRTEQGDSAMYLCASTSPLAGNTGELFFGEGSRLTVL.

The chain joins TRBV19 to TRBJ1-2; D may be TRBD1 (5 bases). Germline loops: CDR1 LNHDA, CDR2 SQIVND (reference sequence). The CDR3 consists of 14 residues. The V and J ends lost 6 bases and 7 bases respectively, with 18 bases between them. This CDR3 reads CASSGGARHFGYTF. The CDR3 nucleotides read TGTGCCAGTAGCGGTGGGGCCCGACACTTTGGCTACACCTTC.

The chain joins TRBV6-5 to TRBJ1-2; weak D call: TRBD1 (6 bases). CDR1 is MNHEY, CDR2 SVGAGI, per germline. The length of the CDR3 is 14 residues. V was pared by 6 bases and J by 7 bases, with 18 bases between. CDR3 nucleotide sequence: TGTGCCAGCAGCTCCACACAGGGTGTCCGTGGCTACACCTTC. Residues: CASSSTQGVRGYTF.

This chain links TRBV28 with TRBJ1-4; TRBD1 is a possible D gene (6 bases). Trimming cost V 3 bases and J 8 bases, with 19 bases left between them. Germline V CDR1 and CDR2: MDHEN, SYDVKM. CDR3 length: 16 amino acids. In nucleotides, the CDR3 is TGTGCCAGCAGTTTTCCAGGGGAACTCGACAGGGAAAAACTGTTTTTT. Translated: CASSFPGELDREKLFF.

The chain has TRBV4-2 and TRBJ2-1, with D hard to call. The CDR3 has 19 residues. Germline V gives CDR1 LGHNA, CDR2 YNFKEQ. Trimming took 0 bases from V and 0 from J, leaving 18 bases between them. DNA for the CDR3: TGTGCCAGCAGCCAAGATATAAGTCTAGGCCATCACTCCTACAATGAGCAGTTCTTC. It translates to CASSQDISLGHHSYNEQFF.

In DNA, the CDR3 is TGTGCCAGCAGTCCTACAGAAGGCAATCAGCCCCAGCATTTT. Amino acids: CASSPTEGNQPQHF. This chain uses TRBV6-5 with TRBJ1-5; no firm D call. Trimming shortened V by 5 bases and J by 2 bases, and 10 bases separated the two germline ends. The germline CDR1 and CDR2 sequences are MNHEY and SVGAGI. The CDR3 consists of 14 residues.

There are a few counts of this clone. The chain recombines TRBV9 with TRBJ2-1; TRBD2 matches 13 bases. The V and J ends lost 2 bases and 7 bases, in that order; junction bases with no gene match: 6. The CDR3 has 16 amino acids. CDR1 is SGDLS, CDR2 YYNGEE, per germline. The CDR3 spells CASSVRLAGGRNEQFF. In DNA, the CDR3 is TGTGCCAGCAGCGTGAGACTAGCGGGGGGACGGAATGAGCAGTTCTTC.